The 25 T cell receptor beta chains below all came from one sample that was sequenced in a study of blood T cell repertoires in COVID-19 (dated by TCRdb to 2018 to 2020). Library preparation used the immunoSEQ multiplex PCR assay. This immuneACCESS table, as held by TCRdb, lists in-frame sequences with V and J called but not all clones. Of the missing ones, under half trace to an unresolved V gene in checked studies; the others have no known cause. The sample table lists 310,000 or so clones, more than 70% of them with a count of one. Of the sample, under 2% is held by the ten largest clones. The sequencing sample was made of peripheral blood. Every receptor here comes from a woman aged 45-65 years with acute or convalescent COVID-19.

The chain recombines TRBV29-1 with TRBJ2-3; 10 positions agree with TRBD2. CDR1 is SQVTM and CDR2 is ANQGSEA in the germline V gene. This CDR3 has 14 amino acids. Trimming took 4 bases from V and 3 from J; bases not matched to a gene: 4. CDR3: CSVASGSSTDTQYF. The CDR3 nucleotides are TGCAGCGTTGCTAGCGGGAGCTCAACAGATACGCAGTATTTT.

This chain joins TRBV2 and TRBJ2-3; 10 positions agree with TRBD2. The CDR3 is 16 residues long. Germline CDR1 SNHLY, CDR2 FYNNEI. The V and J ends lost 6 bases and 0 bases, in that order; junction bases with no gene match: 6. CDR3: CASRAGLARSTDTQYF. In nucleotides, the CDR3 is TGTGCCAGCAGAGCGGGACTAGCGAGAAGCACAGATACGCAGTATTTT.

For the CDR3, the DNA is TGTGCCAGCAGCTCCATAGCGGGAGGCCCCTCCTACGAGCAGTACTTC. Amino acid sequence: CASSSIAGGPSYEQYF. This rearrangement joins TRBV11-2 to TRBJ2-7, with 10 bases identical to TRBD2. The CDR3 has 16 amino acids. CDR1 and CDR2 from the germline V gene are SGHAT and FQNNGV. J was trimmed by 0 bases and V by 4 bases; bases with no gene match: 6.

The chain couples TRBV7-2 to TRBJ2-1; 9 bases align to TRBD2. Germline CDR1 reads SGHTA; CDR2 reads FQGNSA. The V gene end was trimmed by 6 bases and the J gene end by 3 bases; junction bases not matched to a gene: 9. The length of the CDR3 is 16 residues. The CDR3 nucleotides are TGTGCCAGCAGTCCCTCGGGAGCGGGAGGCTACAATGAGCAGTTCTTC. Protein: CASSPSGAGGYNEQFF.

This chain links TRBV4-1 with TRBJ1-3, with D possibly being TRBD1 (5 bases). The CDR3 spans 17 residues. Germline CDR1 and CDR2: MGHRA and YSYEKL. Trimming pared 0 bases from V and 0 bases from J, leaving 12 bases between. The CDR3 bases are TGCGCCAGCAGCCAAGACAGGGTCTGGGGCTCTGGAAACACCATATATTTT. Translation: CASSQDRVWGSGNTIYF.

The rearrangement uses TRBV9 and TRBJ2-1, with 8 bases that match TRBD2. J gave up 2 bases and V 10 bases, and 11 bases lay outside the gene matches. This CDR3 region has 15 residues. Germline CDR1 SGDLS, CDR2 YYNGEE. The CDR3 DNA sequence: TGTGCCGGGAGTAGCGGGAAGGGTGCCTACAATGAGCAGTTCTTC. This translates into CAGSSGKGAYNEQFF.

This chain links TRBV19 with TRBJ1-2; D is perhaps TRBD1 (5 bases). The CDR3 has 13 amino acids. Germline V gene lookup returns CDR1 LNHDA and CDR2 SQIVND (reference sequence). Trimming shortened V by 4 bases and J by 5 bases, and 11 bases separated the two germline ends. CDR3 loop: CASSTGGQYGYTF. DNA of the CDR3: TGTGCCAGTAGTACGGGGGGTCAATATGGCTACACCTTC. The entire variable domain, with the rest obtained from reference TRBV19 and TRBJ1-2, is as follows: DGGITQSPKYLFRKEGQNVTLSCEQNLNHDAMYWYRQDPGQGLRLIYYSQIVNDFQKGDIAEGYSVSREKKESFPLTVTSAQKNPTAFYLCASSTGGQYGYTFGSGTRLTVV.

The chain links TRBV18 to TRBJ2-1, with TRBD2 matching over 7 bases. Germline V CDR1 and CDR2: KGHSH, LQKENI. V gave up 0 bases and J gave up 9 bases; unmatched junction bases: 2. The CDR3 sequence is 13 residues long. CDR3 coding DNA: TGTGCCAGCTCACCACCGTGGGAGGGTGAGCAGTTCTTC. This sequence encodes CASSPPWEGEQFF.

V and J are TRBV9 and TRBJ1-2; unclear D gene. Germline CDR1 and CDR2: SGDLS and YYNGEE. The CDR3 is made up of 14 amino acids. The V end was cut by 0 bases, the J end by 5 bases, with 11 bases between. The CDR3 sequence is CASSVDQVPYGYTF. The CDR3 bases are TGTGCCAGCAGCGTAGATCAGGTCCCTTATGGCTACACCTTC.

The chain joins TRBV4-1 to TRBJ2-1; 8 positions match TRBD2. V dropped 1 base and J dropped 5; count of bases not matched to a gene: 4. This CDR3 is built from 15 residues. The V gene's germline CDR1 is MGHRA and CDR2 YSYEKL. This chain's CDR3 is CASSQGLARDNEQFF. CDR3 nucleotide sequence: TGCGCCAGCAGCCAAGGACTAGCGCGCGACAATGAGCAGTTCTTC.

The CDR3 DNA sequence: TGTGCCAGCTCACCGGTTCAAGGTCGGGCGAACACCGGGGAGCTGTTTTTT. It codes for CASSPVQGRANTGELFF. The chain carries TRBV18 and TRBJ2-2; no definite D call. The CDR3 runs 17 residues. Trimming pared 3 bases from V and 0 bases from J, leaving 14 bases between. Germline CDR1 and CDR2: KGHSH and LQKENI. The whole variable domain, remainder taken from reference TRBV18 and TRBJ2-2, is NAGVMQNPRHLVRRRGQEARLRCSPMKGHSHVYWYRQLPEEGLKFMVYLQKENIIDESGMPKERFSAEFPKEGPSILRIQQVVRGDSAAYFCASSPVQGRANTGELFFGEGSRLTVL.

The chain is built from TRBV9 and TRBJ1-1; D is unresolved. Germline V lookup: CDR1 SGDLS, CDR2 YYNGEE. V was pared by 3 bases and J by 1 base, with 7 bases between. The CDR3 length is 13 residues. The CDR3 DNA follows: TGTGCCAGCAGCGCTTACAAGAACACTGAAGCTTTCTTT. It encodes CASSAYKNTEAFF.

This clone was counted at least ten times. J is TRBJ2-7 and V is TRBV4-1; 8 bases fit TRBD2. Looked up from germline, CDR1 is MGHRA and CDR2 is YSYEKL. CDR3 length: 16 residues. With 6 bases clipped from V and 0 bases from J, the junction kept 10 bases outside the gene matches. The CDR3 is CASSYGLAENSYEQYF. CDR3 in DNA: TGCGCCAGCAGTTACGGACTAGCTGAGAACTCCTACGAGCAGTACTTC.

This sequence joins TRBV7-9 and TRBJ2-7; maybe TRBD1 (5 bases). Germline V gene data show CDR1 as SEHNR and CDR2 as FQNEAQ (reference sequence). The CDR3 is made up of 15 amino acids. Trimming shortened V by 0 bases and J by 6 bases, and 15 bases separated the two germline ends. CDR3 nucleotides: TGTGCCAGCAGCTTAGCTTCAGGGAAATTGAGCGAGCAGTACTTC. Translating gives CASSLASGKLSEQYF.

CDR3 sequence (DNA): TGTGCCAGCAGCTTAGACCCCCAGGGGTCGGGCCCCCAGCATTTT. Amino acids: CASSLDPQGSGPQHF. V gene TRBV7-2 combines with J gene TRBJ1-5; D may be TRBD1 (6 bases). Trimming stripped 1 base from V and 10 bases from J, with 17 bases between. The CDR3 contains 15 residues. The germline gives CDR1 SGHTA, CDR2 FQGNSA.

CDR3 nucleotides: TGTGCCAGCAAATCTAGCGGGACCCGTGGCTACGAGCAGTACTTC. Amino acid sequence: CASKSSGTRGYEQYF. The chain employs TRBV28 and TRBJ2-7, with TRBD2 identical over 9 bases. The ends lost 7 bases at V and 3 bases at J; junction bases unmatched: 10. The CDR3 runs to 15 residues. Germline V gene sequence: CDR1 MDHEN, CDR2 SYDVKM.

Only a few counts were recorded for this clone. The V and J genes are TRBV5-4 and TRBJ1-1; D is perhaps TRBD1 (5 bases). Germline values: CDR1 SGHNT, CDR2 YYREEE (reference sequence). Between the trimmed V and J ends, which lost 4 bases and 3 bases, there was a span of 16 bases. This CDR3 is 15 amino acids long. The CDR3 DNA reads TGTGCCAGCAGCCCGCCCCAGGGAAGGGACACTGAAGCTTTCTTT. Its protein product is CASSPPQGRDTEAFF.

The rearrangement joins TRBV5-3 to TRBJ1-6, with D maybe TRBD1 (5 bases). TRBV5-3 is placed among ORFs of uncertain function. Trimming cost V 2 bases and J 7 bases, with 10 bases left between them. The length of the CDR3 is 14 residues. CDR3 in amino acids: CARSFPGWNSPLHF. CDR3 DNA: TGTGCCAGAAGCTTCCCAGGGTGGAATTCACCCCTCCACTTT.

This clone was observed a handful of times. The chain combines TRBV29-1 with TRBJ1-1; no reliable D call. V dropped 0 bases and J dropped 0 bases, with 5 bases sitting between them. Germline V gene data show CDR1 as SQVTM and CDR2 as ANQGSEA. This CDR3 has 13 amino acids. DNA of the CDR3: TGCAGCGTTGAAGATCAGTTGAACACTGAAGCTTTCTTT. It is translated as CSVEDQLNTEAFF.

The rearrangement uses TRBV30 and TRBJ1-2; possibly TRBD1 for D (6 bases). CDR3 length: 13 residues. The ends were cut back, 5 bases at V and 7 bases at J, with 17 bases in the middle. Germline V gives CDR1 GTSNPN, CDR2 SVGIG (reference sequence). The CDR3 is CAWSRGGPSGYTF. The DNA for the CDR3 is TGTGCCTGGTCGAGAGGGGGTCCGAGTGGCTACACCTTC.

This chain connects TRBV7-3 to TRBJ1-3, with D possibly matching TRBD1 (5 bases). The ends were cut back, 5 bases at V and 4 bases at J, with 12 bases in the middle. Germline V gene lookup returns CDR1 SGHTA and CDR2 FQGTGA. CDR3 length equals 14 residues. CDR3 sequence reads: CASSPWGGGNTIYF. Here the CDR3 DNA reads TGTGCCAGCAGCCCCTGGGGCGGCGGAAACACCATATATTTT.

The rearrangement joins TRBV7-2 to TRBJ2-7; 8 bases are shared with TRBD1. V shed 3 bases and J 4 bases; nucleotides not matched to a gene: 11. Germline V gene sequence: CDR1 SGHTA, CDR2 FQGNSA. The CDR3 consists of 16 residues. The CDR3 DNA reads as TGTGCCAGCAGCTTGGCGGGTGGACAGGGAATTTACGAGCAGTACTTC. Encoded protein: CASSLAGGQGIYEQYF.

The J gene is TRBJ2-7, the V gene TRBV5-1; TRBD1 aligns across 9 bases. The CDR3 runs 15 residues. V dropped 3 bases and J dropped 5; count of bases not matched to a gene: 9. In germline, CDR1 is SGHRS, CDR2 YFSETQ. CDR3 coding DNA: TGCGCCAGCAGCTCCGCCGGGACAGGGCCCCACGAGCAGTACTTC. Translated: CASSSAGTGPHEQYF.

This rearrangement joins TRBV6-2 or TRBV6-3 to TRBJ2-1; TRBD2 is a possible D gene (5 bases). CDR1 is MNHEY and CDR2 is SVGEGT in the germline V gene. CDR3 length: 15 amino acids. Trimming stripped 4 bases from V and 2 bases from J, with 12 bases between. This chain's CDR3 is CASSSRTGAYNEQFF. The CDR3 DNA sequence: TGTGCCAGCAGTTCCCGGACTGGCGCCTACAATGAGCAGTTCTTC.

The chain recombines TRBV28 with TRBJ2-2, with a possible D match to TRBD1 (5 bases). V was shortened by 6 bases and J by 1 base, with 9 bases between the two germline ends. The V gene's germline CDR1 is MDHEN and CDR2 SYDVKM. The CDR3 is made up of 14 amino acids. CDR3 nucleotide sequence: TGTGCCAGCAGGCCCGGACAGAACACCGGGGAGCTGTTTTTT. Its protein product is CASRPGQNTGELFF. Using reference TRBV28 and TRBJ2-2 for the parts outside the CDR3, the full variable domain is DVKVTQSSRYLVKRTGEKVFLECVQDMDHENMFWYRQDPGLGLRLIYFSYDVKMKEKGDIPEGYSVSREKKERFSLILESASTNQTSMYLCASRPGQNTGELFFGEGSRLTVL.